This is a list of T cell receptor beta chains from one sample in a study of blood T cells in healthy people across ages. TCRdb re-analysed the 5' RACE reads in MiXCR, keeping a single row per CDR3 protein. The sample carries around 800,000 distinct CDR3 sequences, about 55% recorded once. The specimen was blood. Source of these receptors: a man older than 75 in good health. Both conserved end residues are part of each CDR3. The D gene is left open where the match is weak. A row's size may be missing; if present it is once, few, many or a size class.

TGTGCCAGCAGCGTTGGGACTAGCGGGAGAGCGCAGTATTTT CASSVGTSGRAQYF TRBD2 TRBJ2-3 TRBV9 NA
TGCAGCGGAACGAACGGAGAGACCCAGTACTTC CSGTNGETQYF NA TRBJ2-5 TRBV29-1 NA
TGTGCCAGCAGATCCGGGACAGGGAGTAGATACGCGTATTTT CASRSGTGSRYAYF TRBD1 TRBJ2-3 TRBV5-6 NA
TGTGCCAGCAGTTACGGTCCAGGGGTCCACGAGCAGTACTTC CASSYGPGVHEQYF NA TRBJ2-7 TRBV6-6 NA
TGTGCCACCCGGGGCTTAGGACTCACCACGGAGACCCAGTACTTC CATRGLGLTTETQYF NA TRBJ2-5 TRBV7-9 NA
TGTGCCAGCAGTCAGAAGCTAGCGGGAGGGCCAGACAGATACGCGTATTTT CASSQKLAGGPDRYAYF TRBD2 TRBJ2-3 TRBV6-2/TRBV6-3 NA
TGTGCCAGCAGCTCCCAGGGACTGAGCGGCTACACCTTC CASSSQGLSGYTF NA TRBJ1-2 TRBV7-9 NA
TGTGCCAGCAGTTTGGGGACGGGGACAGGGGGTAATGAGCAGTTCTTC CASSLGTGTGGNEQFF TRBD1 TRBJ2-1 TRBV27 once
TGCGCCAGCAGTATTTCAGGGGACGAGCAGTACTTC CASSISGDEQYF NA TRBJ2-7 TRBV5-1 NA
TGTGCCAGCAAATGGGACGCCAACAATGAGCAGTTCTTC CASKWDANNEQFF NA TRBJ2-1 TRBV2 NA
TGTGTCAGCTCACCCGACGCAGGTCCCCAAGAGACCCAGTACTTC CVSSPDAGPQETQYF NA TRBJ2-5 TRBV18 NA
TGTGCCATCAGTGAGTCGACAGGGGAAGGCAATCAGCCCCAGCATTTT CAISESTGEGNQPQHF TRBD1 TRBJ1-5 TRBV10-3 NA
TGCAGCGTGTGGGCCCAAGTAGATACGCAGTATTTT CSVWAQVDTQYF NA TRBJ2-3 TRBV29-1 few
TGTGCCAGCAGCCAAGGGGGTTCTGGTGAAAAACTGTTTTTT CASSQGGSGEKLFF NA TRBJ1-4 TRBV3-1 few
TGTGCCACCAGCAGGATGGACATCAGCTCCTACGAGCAGTACTTC CATSRMDISSYEQYF NA TRBJ2-7 TRBV15 few
TGTGCCAGCAGCGTTCCGGGGACTGAGCAGTTCTTC CASSVPGTEQFF NA TRBJ2-1 TRBV9 once
TGCAGTGCTAGTCTAGCGGGAGGGCCCCACGAGCAGTACTTC CSASLAGGPHEQYF TRBD2 TRBJ2-7 TRBV20-1 NA
TGCAGCGTGTGGGGTGACAGGGCGAACCAAGAGACCCAGTACTTC CSVWGDRANQETQYF TRBD1 TRBJ2-5 TRBV29-1 NA
TGCGCCAGCAGCTTTTCCTCGGGTCGCACAGATACGCAGTATTTT CASSFSSGRTDTQYF NA TRBJ2-3 TRBV5-1 NA
TGTGCCAGCAGTGATGTGGGAGGGTCCTACAATGAGCAGTACTTC CASSDVGGSYNEQYF TRBD2 TRBJ2-7 TRBV25-1 NA
TGCAGTGCTGTCCGCAGCGGCAAGAACTCCTACGAGCAGTACTTC CSAVRSGKNSYEQYF NA TRBJ2-7 TRBV20-1 NA
TGTGCCAGCAGTCCTTGGACAGCCTACGAGCAGTACTTC CASSPWTAYEQYF NA TRBJ2-7 TRBV27 NA
TGCAGTCTCTTGGGGGAGGGATACAATGAGCAGTTCTTC CSLLGEGYNEQFF TRBD2 TRBJ2-1 TRBV29-1 NA
TGTGCCAAAAACCCATTAATGAACACTGAAGCTTTCTTT CAKNPLMNTEAFF NA TRBJ1-1 TRBV2 NA
TGTGCCAGCAGTTCCCGTCTTAGGGCTGGCGGGAGGTTCGAACCCGAGCAGTACTTC CASSSRLRAGGRFEPEQYF TRBD2 TRBJ2-7 TRBV28 NA
TGTGCCAGCATTCCCGGTGGAGCGGGAGGAGTTAGATACGCGTATTTT CASIPGGAGGVRYAYF TRBD2 TRBJ2-3 TRBV2 many
TGTGCCAGTAGTATAGCGTTCGACCCCACGAATGGGCACAGATACGCGTATTTT CASSIAFDPTNGHRYAYF NA TRBJ2-3 TRBV19 NA
TGTGCCAGCAGTGGGACTCCACCAATGACCGGGGAGCTGTTTTTT CASSGTPPMTGELFF NA TRBJ2-2 TRBV12-3/TRBV12-4 NA
TGCGCCAGCAGCTTGAATGGTCGGACAGGGGATGGCTACACCTTC CASSLNGRTGDGYTF TRBD1 TRBJ1-2 TRBV5-1 NA
TGTGCCAGCAGTTTACACAGGGAGGCTGAAGCTTTCTTT CASSLHREAEAFF NA TRBJ1-1 TRBV27 NA
TGCAGTGCTAGACAAGATAGCGGGAGCTCCTACAATGAGCAGTTCTTC CSARQDSGSSYNEQFF TRBD2 TRBJ2-1 TRBV20-1 NA
TGTGCCAGCAGCCGCGACATTCTGAACACTGAAGCTTTCTTT CASSRDILNTEAFF NA TRBJ1-1 TRBV6-5 NA
TGTGCCAGCAGACCCCCTTACGGATTCCAAGAGACCCAGTACTTC CASRPPYGFQETQYF NA TRBJ2-5 TRBV6-2/TRBV6-3 NA
TGTGCCGGCAGCGTACCGGGACGGTGGACCCAGTACTTC CAGSVPGRWTQYF NA TRBJ2-5 TRBV25-1 NA
TGTGCCAGCATTGACACCTACAATGAGCAGTTCTTC CASIDTYNEQFF NA TRBJ2-1 TRBV27 NA
TGTGCCACCAGTGCGACGGGGTACTATGGCTACACCTTC CATSATGYYGYTF NA TRBJ1-2 TRBV24-1 NA
TGCAGTGCCAAAGTAGTGGCAGGTAATCAGCCCCAGCATTTT CSAKVVAGNQPQHF NA TRBJ1-5 TRBV20-1 NA
TGCGCCGGCAGCCAAACCTTACTCCCGGGGACCCAGTACTTC CAGSQTLLPGTQYF NA TRBJ2-5 TRBV4-1 NA
TGTGCCAGCAGCTTATTGGGACAGACGAATTCACCCCTCCACTTT CASSLLGQTNSPLHF TRBD1 TRBJ1-6 TRBV7-2 few
TGTGCCAGCAGCGAGAGGGAACCTAACTATGGCTACACCTTC CASSEREPNYGYTF NA TRBJ1-2 TRBV7-9 NA
TGTGCCAGCAGCGTCCGGGGGGGCCCTACCTACGAGCAGTACTTC CASSVRGGPTYEQYF TRBD2 TRBJ2-7 TRBV5-6 NA
TGTGCCAGCAGCCGTAGACTAGCGGGAGGTCCCTACAATGAGCAGTTCTTC CASSRRLAGGPYNEQFF TRBD2 TRBJ2-1 TRBV7-9 NA
TGTGCCAGCAGCCAAGAGACGCCCCCCTATGGCTACACCTTC CASSQETPPYGYTF NA TRBJ1-2 TRBV14 NA
TGCAGTGCCGGATCGACAGGGGGCAATGAGCAGTTCTTC CSAGSTGGNEQFF TRBD1 TRBJ2-1 TRBV20-1 many
TGCAGTGAAGGACAGGGTGGAGATACGCAGTATTTT CSEGQGGDTQYF TRBD1 TRBJ2-3 TRBV20-1 NA
TGTGCCAGCAGCACACAGACAGGGAATGTTCACGGCTACACCTTC CASSTQTGNVHGYTF TRBD1 TRBJ1-2 TRBV7-2 few
TGTGCCAGCAGCGTAACCACAGGGCCGGAAAAACTGTTTTTT CASSVTTGPEKLFF NA TRBJ1-4 TRBV9 NA
TGCGCCAGCAGGGAACTAGCGGGAGTTCCAGAGGCCCAGTACTTC CASRELAGVPEAQYF TRBD2 TRBJ2-5 TRBV5-1 NA
TGTGCCAGCAGCACACGAACAGGGGACATCTCCACAGATACGCAGTATTTT CASSTRTGDISTDTQYF TRBD1 TRBJ2-3 TRBV7-8 NA
TGTGCCAGCAGCGTAGCCCCCCAGGAGTTTGAGACCCAGTACTTC CASSVAPQEFETQYF NA TRBJ2-5 TRBV9 NA
TGTGCCAGCAGCTTAATTCGGGGGGCCGAGCAGTACTTC CASSLIRGAEQYF NA TRBJ2-7 TRBV11-3 NA
TGTGCCAGCAGTGAGGGCCTGAGGAGTCAGCCCCAGCATTTT CASSEGLRSQPQHF NA TRBJ1-5 TRBV2 NA
TGTGCCAGCAGCCGGGGGGACAGGCAAGAGACCCAGTACTTC CASSRGDRQETQYF NA TRBJ2-5 TRBV11-1 NA